Listed here are 12 T cell receptor beta chains from one sample, sequenced in a study of blood T cell repertoires in COVID-19. Sequencing used immunoSEQ multiplex PCR; TCRdb keeps in-frame clones, though not all of them. The sample holds 85,000 to 95,000 clones; over 75% are singletons and the top ten take around 5.3%. Input material: peripheral blood. The source of these receptors is a woman at least 80 years old with acute or convalescent COVID-19.

This clone has only a few counts. This chain connects TRBV3-1 (or the pseudogene TRBV3-2) to TRBJ1-1, with D possibly being TRBD1 (6 bases). The V end lost 4 bases, the J end lost 5 bases, and 11 bases lay between the germline ends. The CDR3 is 13 amino acids. Per the germline V gene, CDR1 is LGHDT and CDR2 is YNNKEL (reference sequence). DNA of the CDR3: TGTGCCAGCAGCCGAAACAGGGAGACTGAAGCTTTCTTT. This encodes CASSRNRETEAFF.

This clone was seen a single time. This chain joins TRBV14 and TRBJ2-3; D possibly corresponds to TRBD1 (6 bases). CDR1 is SGHDN, CDR2 FVKESK, per germline. The CDR3 consists of 15 residues. V lost 0 bases and J lost 6, with 13 bases in between. In DNA form, the CDR3 reads TGTGCCAGCAGCCAAGATAGCAGGGGAATTGATACGCAGTATTTT. It encodes CASSQDSRGIDTQYF.

The chain uses TRBV19 and TRBJ1-1, with TRBD1 identical over 11 bases. Germline values: CDR1 LNHDA, CDR2 SQIVND (reference sequence). The CDR3 consists of 15 residues. J lost 2 bases, V lost 7 bases, and 6 bases had no gene match. The CDR3 region has the DNA TGTGCCAGTACCCTTAGGACAGGGGGCAACACTGAAGCTTTCTTT. Its translation: CASTLRTGGNTEAFF. Full variable domain (outside the CDR3, taken from reference TRBV19 and TRBJ1-1): DGGITQSPKYLFRKEGQNVTLSCEQNLNHDAMYWYRQDPGQGLRLIYYSQIVNDFQKGDIAEGYSVSREKKESFPLTVTSAQKNPTAFYLCASTLRTGGNTEAFFGQGTRLTVV.

The table lists this clone with a count of one. The V gene is TRBV9, the J gene TRBJ2-2, with 10 bases lining up with TRBD2. V shed 3 bases, J shed 5 bases, and the junction held 4 bases outside the gene matches. Germline loops: CDR1 SGDLS, CDR2 YYNGEE. CDR3 length: 15 residues. The CDR3 DNA is TGTGCCAGCAGCGCTAGCGGGAGAGGAACCGGGGAGCTGTTTTTT. Translating it yields CASSASGRGTGELFF.

V and J are TRBV19 and TRBJ2-5; D is perhaps TRBD1 (5 bases). V lost 1 base and J 4 bases, leaving 10 bases between the germline ends. Germline loops: CDR1 LNHDA, CDR2 SQIVND (reference sequence). The CDR3 extends over 14 amino acids. CDR3 sequence (DNA): TGTGCCAGTAGTATAGGGCAGGGCAGAGAGACCCAGTACTTC. Amino acids: CASSIGQGRETQYF.

CDR3 coding DNA: TGTGCCAGTAGTACCCGACAGTTAACCGGGGAGCTGTTTTTT. Protein sequence: CASSTRQLTGELFF. The chain employs TRBV19 and TRBJ2-2; a possible D gene is TRBD1 (5 bases). Germline assignment: CDR1 LNHDA and CDR2 SQIVND (reference sequence). The CDR3 totals 14 residues. Trimming cost V 4 bases and J 5 bases, with 11 bases left between them.

The V and J genes are TRBV14 and TRBJ2-5; D gene uncertain. The CDR3 sequence is 12 residues long. V dropped 3 bases and J dropped 5 bases, with 7 bases sitting between them. CDR1 is SGHDN, CDR2 FVKESK, per germline. The CDR3 DNA follows: TGTGCCAGCAGCCAGCAACGGGAGACCCAGTACTTC. Encoded protein: CASSQQRETQYF.

V usage is TRBV30 and J usage is TRBJ1-2; 8 nucleotides match TRBD1. CDR1 and CDR2 from the germline V gene are GTSNPN and SVGIG (reference sequence). Trimming at V came to 7 bases and at J to 4 bases, leaving 5 bases not matched to a gene. The length of the CDR3 is 12 residues. CDR3 nucleotides: TGTGCCTTACAGGGGGAGGGCTATGGCTACACCTTC. Amino acids: CALQGEGYGYTF.

CDR3 sequence (DNA): TGTGCCAGCAGCCCGACAGAGAACACTGAAGCTTTCTTT. It translates to CASSPTENTEAFF. The rearrangement joins TRBV7-9 to TRBJ1-1, with D possibly TRBD1 on 5 matching bases. The V end lost 5 bases, the J end lost 1 base, and 8 bases lay between the germline ends. Germline V lookup: CDR1 SEHNR, CDR2 FQNEAQ (reference sequence). There are 13 residues in the CDR3.

The chain combines TRBV19 with TRBJ2-1; 10 bases are shared with TRBD1. CDR3 size: 15 residues. V lost 4 bases, J lost 10 bases, and 10 bases stayed unmatched. Germline V lookup: CDR1 LNHDA, CDR2 SQIVND (reference sequence). CDR3 nucleotide sequence: TGTGCCAGTAGTACCGGGACAGGGGCCGTTAAGGAGCAGTTCTTC. This encodes CASSTGTGAVKEQFF.

The genes are TRBV6-2 or TRBV6-3 and TRBJ1-1; weak D call: TRBD1 (6 bases). From germline, CDR1 is MNHEY and CDR2 SVGEGT. V was cut by 2 bases and J by 11 bases, with 15 bases left in between. This CDR3 comprises 13 residues. CDR3 in DNA: TGTGCCAGCAGTTACCCCAGGTCGAGGGGGGCTTTCTTT. It translates to CASSYPRSRGAFF.

J is TRBJ1-5 and V is TRBV10-3, with TRBD1 matching 7 bases. After removal of 6 bases from V and 3 bases from J, the junction contained 2 bases not matched to a gene. This CDR3 is built from 13 residues. CDR1 ENHRY and CDR2 SYGVKD come from the germline V gene. CDR3 sequence (DNA): TGTGCCATCAGCGGACAGGCCAATCAGCCCCAGCATTTT. This codes for CAISGQANQPQHF.